The source of this T cell receptor (beta chain) is a study of cytomegalovirus exposure and HLA in healthy donors. Study-wide results and caveats: Some public TCRs appeared in many individuals, while most sequences were rare. In a later analysis, a missense DCLRE1C variant was linked to TCR beta V- and J-gene trimming. Analyzed later, association rates of TCRs varied across HLA loci, with DRB1 most and HLA-C fewest. Some V segments, TRBV6-2 and TRBV6-3 among them, were indistinguishable and were therefore excluded.

A remark on this clone: Its antigen is still unknown.

The study ran its PCR with 60 Vbeta and 13 Jbeta primers. Assay used: immunoSEQ multiplex PCR; TCRdb lists only in-frame clones, some missing. Seen here are more than 90,000 clones, more than 55% observed once, and the top ten hold 5.5% to 6%. Germline lookup yields CDR1 SGHRS and CDR2 YFSETQ. The V and J ends lost 0 bases and 5 bases, in that order; junction bases with no gene match: 10. CDR3 size: 16 residues. The TCR sequence derives from a boy aged 5-17 years in good health and CMV-seropositive. Source material: PBMCs. The chain uses TRBV5-1 and TRBJ2-7; 8 nucleotides agree with TRBD1. The CDR3 is CASSLDLRDRLNEQYF. CDR3 DNA sequence: TGCGCCAGCAGCTTGGACCTCCGGGACAGGCTAAACGAGCAGTACTTC.